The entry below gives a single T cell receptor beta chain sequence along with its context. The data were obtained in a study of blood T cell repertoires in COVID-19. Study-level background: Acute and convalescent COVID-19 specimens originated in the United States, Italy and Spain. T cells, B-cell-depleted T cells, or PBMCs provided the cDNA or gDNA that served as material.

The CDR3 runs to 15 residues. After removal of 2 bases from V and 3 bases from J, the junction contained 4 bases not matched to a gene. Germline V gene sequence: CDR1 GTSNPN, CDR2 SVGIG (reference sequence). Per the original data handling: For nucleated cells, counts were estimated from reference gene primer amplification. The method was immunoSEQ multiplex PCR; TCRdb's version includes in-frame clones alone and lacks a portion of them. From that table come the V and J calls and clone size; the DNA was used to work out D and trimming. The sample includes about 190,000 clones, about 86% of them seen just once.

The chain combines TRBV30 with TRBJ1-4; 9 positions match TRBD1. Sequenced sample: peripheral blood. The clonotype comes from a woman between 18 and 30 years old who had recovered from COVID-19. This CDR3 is CAWSFDRGSNEKLFF. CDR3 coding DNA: TGTGCCTGGAGTTTCGACAGGGGGTCTAATGAAAAACTGTTTTTT.